Below, 16 T cell receptor beta chains from the same sample are listed, as sequenced in a study of T cell repertoires in ileal Crohn's disease. Described time point: neoterminal ileum biopsy at postoperative endoscopy, about 6 months after surgery. The repertoire was sequenced with immunoSEQ multiplex PCR; TCRdb's copy has only in-frame clones and lacks some. The data contain 9,500 to 11,000 clones, 79% of them singletons. The specimen sequenced was ileal tissue. The origin of the receptors is an adult with Crohn's disease.

The chain is built from TRBV6-1 and TRBJ1-6, with 8 bases matching TRBD1. The CDR3 length is 14 residues. The V segment lost 6 bases and the J segment 10 bases; nucleotides outside the gene matches: 8. From germline, CDR1 is MNHNS and CDR2 SASEGT. The CDR3 loop is CASSEDRVSSPLHF. In DNA form, the CDR3 reads TGTGCCAGCAGCGAGGACAGGGTTAGCTCACCCCTCCACTTT.

This chain links TRBV4-1 with TRBJ1-4; no definite D call. The V gene lost 7 bases and the J gene lost 3 bases, with 12 bases spanning the gap. The V gene's germline CDR1 is MGHRA and CDR2 YSYEKL. This CDR3 has 14 amino acids. The CDR3 bases are TGCGCCAGCAAAGCCCGGGGAGCTAATGAAAAACTGTTTTTT. This translates into CASKARGANEKLFF.

This clone is a singleton in its sample. Other DNA sequences in the sample encode the same CDR3. The genes are TRBV27 and TRBJ1-4, with D hard to call. The CDR3 runs to 15 residues. Trimming removed 0 bases at V and 0 bases at J, with 5 bases between. The germline CDR1 and CDR2 sequences are MNHEY and SMNVEV (reference sequence). For the CDR3, the DNA is TGTGCCAGCAGTTTATCCCCTGCAACTAATGAAAAACTGTTTTTT. This encodes CASSLSPATNEKLFF.

The chain recombines TRBV10-3 with TRBJ1-3, with D perhaps matching TRBD1 (6 bases). This CDR3 is 16 amino acids long. V lost 7 bases, J lost 6 bases, and 22 bases lay in between. Germline CDR1 reads ENHRY; CDR2 reads SYGVKD. The CDR3 is CAIMDPRAGEQNTIYF. The CDR3 nucleotides read TGTGCCATCATGGACCCAAGGGCAGGGGAGCAAAACACCATATATTTT.

The chain combines TRBV18 with TRBJ1-2; 12 nucleotides align to TRBD1. Germline loops: CDR1 KGHSH, CDR2 LQKENI. The CDR3 runs 15 residues. V dropped 6 bases and J dropped 6; count of bases not matched to a gene: 8. For the CDR3, the DNA is TGTGCCAGCTCGACCGGGACAGGGGGCAGAGATGGCTACACCTTC. Translation: CASSTGTGGRDGYTF.

The V gene is TRBV4-2, the J gene TRBJ1-1; 8 bases are shared with TRBD1. V shed 4 bases, J shed 3 bases, and the junction held 7 bases outside the gene matches. The CDR3 is 15 residues long. Germline CDR1 LGHNA, CDR2 YNFKEQ. CDR3 nucleotide sequence: TGTGCCAGCAGCCTGGCAGGACAGGGTGACACTGAAGCTTTCTTT. It is translated as CASSLAGQGDTEAFF.

This rearrangement joins TRBV12-5 to TRBJ2-5, with 7 nucleotides matching TRBD1. V lost 10 bases, J lost 7 bases, and 9 bases stayed unmatched. This CDR3 contains 12 residues. The germline CDR1 and CDR2 sequences are LGHNT and FRNRAP. This CDR3 reads CANAAGGWTQYF. CDR3 DNA sequence: TGTGCTAATGCGGCAGGGGGTTGGACCCAGTACTTC.

The chain joins TRBV5-6 to TRBJ2-4; D is possibly TRBD1 (5 bases). V was trimmed by 0 bases and J by 1 base, leaving 11 bases between them. CDR3 length: 16 amino acids. In germline, CDR1 is SGHDT, CDR2 YYEEEE. CDR3 region: CASSLAREMAKNIQYF. The CDR3 region has the DNA TGTGCCAGCAGCTTGGCCAGGGAAATGGCCAAAAACATTCAGTACTTC.

The chain joins TRBV5-4 to TRBJ2-7; TRBD1 might be the D (6 bases). Germline CDR1 reads SGHNT; CDR2 reads YYREEE (reference sequence). Trimming stripped 5 bases from V and 2 bases from J, with 14 bases between. The length of the CDR3 is 14 residues. Here the CDR3 reads CASSIGTKTYEQYF. CDR3 nucleotide sequence: TGTGCCAGCAGTATCGGGACAAAGACCTACGAGCAGTACTTC.

The rearrangement joins TRBV9 to TRBJ2-7, with 8 bases lining up with TRBD1. The length of the CDR3 is 15 residues. The germline CDR1 and CDR2 sequences are SGDLS and YYNGEE. V lost 0 bases to trimming and J lost 1 base; unmatched junction nucleotides: 3. The CDR3 sequence is CASSVGQGMSYEQYF. The CDR3 bases are TGTGCCAGCAGCGTAGGACAGGGGATGTCCTACGAGCAGTACTTC. The variable domain in full, completed from reference TRBV9 and TRBJ2-7, reads DSGVTQTPKHLITATGQRVTLRCSPRSGDLSVYWYQQSLDQGLQFLIQYYNGEERAKGNILERFSAQQFPDLHSELNLSSLELGDSALYFCASSVGQGMSYEQYFGPGTRLTVT.

The chain couples TRBV30 to TRBJ1-5, with unresolved D. Germline CDR1 and CDR2: GTSNPN and SVGIG (reference sequence). Trimming shortened V by 5 bases and J by 2 bases, and 13 bases separated the two germline ends. This CDR3 has 14 amino acids. The CDR3 is CAWGRGSGNQPQHF. The CDR3 DNA reads as TGTGCCTGGGGGAGAGGCTCTGGCAATCAGCCCCAGCATTTT. The variable domain in full, completed from reference TRBV30 and TRBJ1-5, reads SQTIHQWPATLVQPVGSPLSLECTVEGTSNPNLYWYRQAAGRGLQLLFYSVGIGQISSEVPQNLSASRPQDRQFILSSKKLLLSDSGFYLCAWGRGSGNQPQHFGDGTRLSIL.

The chain carries TRBV4-1 and TRBJ2-7; 7 positions match TRBD1. With V trimmed by 0 bases and J by 4 bases, 6 bases remained unmatched. Germline assignment: CDR1 MGHRA and CDR2 YSYEKL. This CDR3 contains 15 residues. CDR3 DNA: TGCGCCAGCAGCCAAGACGGAAGGGGGCTTTACGAGCAGTACTTC. Translated, it gives CASSQDGRGLYEQYF.

The rearrangement joins TRBV7-6 to TRBJ2-2; tentatively, D is TRBD1 (6 bases). The CDR3 has 15 amino acids. Trimming took off 6 bases at V and 2 bases at J, with 13 bases between the two ends. Germline lookup yields CDR1 SGHVS and CDR2 FNYEAQ. The CDR3, as DNA: TGTGCCAGCAGGGCCGAGGGGGTTAACACCGGGGAGCTGTTTTTT. Its translation is CASRAEGVNTGELFF.

The chain combines TRBV5-4 with TRBJ1-1, with D possibly being TRBD1 (5 bases). CDR3 size: 14 residues. V was cut by 4 bases and J by 8 bases, with 18 bases left in between. Per germline, CDR1 SGHNT and CDR2 YYREEE (reference sequence). Here the CDR3 DNA reads TGTGCCAGCAGCCGTCAACTGGGGGAGGGCGAAGCTTTCTTT. Its translation is CASSRQLGEGEAFF.

This chain connects TRBV5-4 to TRBJ1-2; D is ambiguous. The CDR3 has 14 amino acids. V shed 0 bases and J shed 4 bases, with 10 bases lying between them. The V gene's germline CDR1 is SGHNT and CDR2 YYREEE (reference sequence). The CDR3 coding sequence is TGTGCCAGCAGCTTGGCAGGAACCCCCTATGGCTACACCTTC. Translation gives CASSLAGTPYGYTF.

This clone was seen just once. The rearrangement joins TRBV2 to TRBJ2-6; a possible D gene is TRBD2 (5 bases). Germline CDR1 SNHLY, CDR2 FYNNEI. V was trimmed by 7 bases and J by 2 bases, leaving 9 bases between them. The CDR3 length is 14 residues. The CDR3 reads CASTEEAGANVLTF. DNA for the CDR3: TGTGCCAGCACGGAGGAGGCTGGGGCCAACGTCCTGACTTTC. The complete variable domain, with remaining parts taken from reference TRBV2 and TRBJ2-6, reads EPEVTQTPSHQVTQMGQEVILRCVPISNHLYFYWYRQILGQKVEFLVSFYNNEISEKSEIFDDQFSVERPDGSNFTLKIRSTKLEDSAMYFCASTEEAGANVLTFGAGSRLTVL.